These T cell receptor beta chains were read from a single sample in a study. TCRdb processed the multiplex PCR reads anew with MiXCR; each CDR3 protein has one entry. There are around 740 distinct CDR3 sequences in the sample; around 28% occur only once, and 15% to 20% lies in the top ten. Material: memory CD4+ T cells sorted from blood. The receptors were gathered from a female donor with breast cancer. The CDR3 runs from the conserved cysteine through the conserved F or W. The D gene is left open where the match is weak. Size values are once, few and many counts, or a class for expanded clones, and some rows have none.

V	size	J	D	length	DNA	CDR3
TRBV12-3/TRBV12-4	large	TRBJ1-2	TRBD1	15	TGTGCCAGCAGTTTAGGGACAGGGGAGACCTATGGCTACACCTTC	CASSLGTGETYGYTF
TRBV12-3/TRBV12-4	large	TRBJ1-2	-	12	TGTGCCAGCAGTTTAGTGCGCTATGGCTACACCTTC	CASSLVRYGYTF
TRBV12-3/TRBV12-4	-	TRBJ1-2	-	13	TGTGCCAGCAGCTCACTGGTAGGGCATGGCTACACCTTC	CASSSLVGHGYTF
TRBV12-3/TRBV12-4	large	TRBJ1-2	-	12	TGTGCCAGCAGTTTACAGCTCTATGGCTACACCTTC	CASSLQLYGYTF
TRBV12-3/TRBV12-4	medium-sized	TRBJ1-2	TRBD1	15	TGTGCCAGCAGTTTCCAACAGGGGTCGGACTATGGCTACACCTTC	CASSFQQGSDYGYTF
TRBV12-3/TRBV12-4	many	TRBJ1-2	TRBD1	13	TGTGCCAGCAGTCTGACAGGGGACTATGGCTACACCTTC	CASSLTGDYGYTF
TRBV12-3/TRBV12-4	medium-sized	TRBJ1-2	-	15	TGTGCCAGCAGCTTAGACTCAGGAGGCACCTATGGCTACACCTTC	CASSLDSGGTYGYTF
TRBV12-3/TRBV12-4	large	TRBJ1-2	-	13	TGTGCCAGCAGTTTTCGGGCCCGCGGAGGCTACACCTTC	CASSFRARGGYTF
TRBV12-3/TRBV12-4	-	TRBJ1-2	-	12	TGTGCCAGCAGCGGCGAGAACTATGGCTACACCTTC	CASSGENYGYTF
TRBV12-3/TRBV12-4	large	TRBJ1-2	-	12	TGTGCCAGCAGTCAGGAGTCCTATGGCTACACCTTC	CASSQESYGYTF
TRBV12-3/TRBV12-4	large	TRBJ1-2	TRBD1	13	TGTGCCAGCAGTTATGACAGGGCCTATGGCTACACCTTC	CASSYDRAYGYTF
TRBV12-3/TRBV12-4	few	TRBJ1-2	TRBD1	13	TGTGCCAGCAGCGGGACAGCGGTATATGGCTACACCTTC	CASSGTAVYGYTF
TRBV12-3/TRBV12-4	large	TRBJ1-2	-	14	TGTGCCAGCAGTTTAGCCAGGTGGGACTATGGCTACACCTTC	CASSLARWDYGYTF
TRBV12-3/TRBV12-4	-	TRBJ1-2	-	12	TGTGCCAGCAGGGCGGGGATTGGTGGCTACACCTTC	CASRAGIGGYTF
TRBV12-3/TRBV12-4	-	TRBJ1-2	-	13	TGTGCCAGCAGGTTACGACAGAACTATGGCTACACCTTC	CASRLRQNYGYTF
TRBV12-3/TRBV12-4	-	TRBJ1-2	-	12	TGTGCCAGCAGTTTAGGACAGGCGGGCTACACCTTC	CASSLGQAGYTF
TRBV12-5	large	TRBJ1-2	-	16	TGTGCTAGTGGTTTGGGTGACAGCTACCTTAACTATGGCTACACCTTC	CASGLGDSYLNYGYTF
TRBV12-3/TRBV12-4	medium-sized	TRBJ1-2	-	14	TGTGCCAGCACCCCAACGCAGGATTCTGGTCGCCGCACCTTC	CASTPTQDSGRRTF
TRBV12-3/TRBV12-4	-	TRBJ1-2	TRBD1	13	TGTGCCAGCAGCTCGACAGGGGCTATGGCGTACACCTTC	CASSSTGAMAYTF
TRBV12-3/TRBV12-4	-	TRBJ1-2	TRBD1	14	TGTGCCAGCAGTACCGGGACAGGGAACTATGGCTACACCTTC	CASSTGTGNYGYTF
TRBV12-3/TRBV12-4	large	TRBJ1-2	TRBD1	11	TGTGCCAGCAGGGACAGGGGAGGCTACACCTTC	CASRDRGGYTF
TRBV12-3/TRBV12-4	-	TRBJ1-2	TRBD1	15	TGTGCCAGCAGGTTGGCCGGGACAGGGGTATCTGGCTACACCTTC	CASRLAGTGVSGYTF
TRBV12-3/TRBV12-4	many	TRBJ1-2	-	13	TGTGCCAGCAGTCGTGACAGAAACTATGGCTACACCTTC	CASSRDRNYGYTF